The text below deals with one T cell receptor (beta chain). What it recognizes is unknown. The sample is drawn from a study of CD8+CD57+ T cells in acquired aplastic anemia. Overall study context: Mean DNA quantity obtained from sorted CD4+ and CD8+ cells was 3 to 4 ug. There were roughly 11 million reads, on average, for CD4+ cells from healthy donors. Findings and caveats of the study: Researchers report that fewer than 35 CD8+ CDR3 sequences appeared in both patients and controls. The CD8+ Simpson's diversity of patients and controls was not significantly different.

Genomic DNA templated the TCR beta VDJ and CDR3 profiling. TCRdb recomputed calls from the reads with MiXCR, one row per CDR3 protein. The data contain roughly 58,000 distinct CDR3 sequences, 50% to 70% of them singletons. CDR3 length: 15 amino acids. Germline CDR1 SNHLY, CDR2 FYNNEI. With 3 bases removed from V and 4 bases from J, the gap between germline ends came to 14 bases. The specimen sequenced was sorted CD4+, CD8+, or CD8+CD57+ T cells (not recorded which) from PBMCs. The chain is built from TRBV2 and TRBJ2-3; the D gene is possibly TRBD1 (5 bases). The clonotype was recovered from a human donor in good health, serving as a control. Here the CDR3 reads CASSDNLPGSDTQYF. CDR3 sequence (DNA): TGTGCCAGCAGTGATAATCTTCCAGGGTCAGATACGCAGTATTTT. The variable domain in full, completed from reference TRBV2 and TRBJ2-3, reads EPEVTQTPSHQVTQMGQEVILRCVPISNHLYFYWYRQILGQKVEFLVSFYNNEISEKSEIFDDQFSVERPDGSNFTLKIRSTKLEDSAMYFCASSDNLPGSDTQYFGPGTRLTVL.